These T cell receptor beta chains were read from a single sample in a study of technical replicates of blood from a handful of donors. Libraries were prepared by immunoSEQ multiplex PCR; TCRdb keeps only in-frame clonotypes and omits some of them. The sample shows 72,000 or so clones, over 85% of them seen only once. Sequenced material: T cells isolated from PBMCs. The receptors here all came from a human donor in good health. The CDR3 runs from the conserved cysteine through the conserved F or W. Each record gives: clone size, CDR3 length, J gene, D gene, V gene, CDR3 protein, CDR3 DNA. The D gene is left open where the match is weak. Expanded clones are given a class, and other clones once, few, many or no size at all.

NA,16,TRBJ2-1,NA,TRBV28,CASSNWATSSYNEQFF,TGTGCCAGCAGCAACTGGGCCACCAGCTCCTACAATGAGCAGTTCTTC
NA,14,TRBJ2-7,TRBD2,TRBV5-4,CASSLRAGEYEQYF,TGTGCCAGCAGCTTACGGGCGGGAGAATACGAGCAGTACTTC
NA,14,TRBJ2-5,NA,TRBV4-3,CASSRGAVQETQYF,TGCGCCAGCAGCCGCGGGGCGGTCCAAGAGACCCAGTACTTC
NA,14,TRBJ2-5,TRBD1,TRBV2,CASRGTGGGQTQYF,TGTGCCAGCAGGGGGACAGGTGGAGGTCAGACCCAGTACTTC
NA,15,TRBJ2-1,TRBD2,TRBV9,CASRRTSGNYNEQFF,TGTGCCAGCAGGAGGACTAGCGGGAACTACAATGAGCAGTTCTTC
once,15,TRBJ1-1,NA,TRBV19,CASRNPPGVVTEAFF,TGTGCCAGTAGAAATCCCCCAGGGGTAGTCACTGAAGCTTTCTTT
NA,14,TRBJ2-1,TRBD2,TRBV27,CASSLWEGPNEQFF,TGTGCCAGCAGTTTATGGGAGGGTCCTAATGAGCAGTTCTTC
NA,16,TRBJ2-7,TRBD2,TRBV6-5,CASSYSASGSSYEQYF,TGTGCCAGCAGTTACTCTGCTAGCGGGTCCTCCTACGAGCAGTACTTC
NA,13,TRBJ2-1,NA,TRBV7-3,CASSSTDNNEQFF,TGTGCCAGCAGCTCGACTGATAACAATGAGCAGTTCTTC
NA,15,TRBJ1-2,NA,TRBV6-5,CASSYSNPGMGGYTF,TGTGCCAGCAGTTACTCGAATCCGGGAATGGGTGGCTACACCTTC
NA,14,TRBJ1-5,TRBD1,TRBV5-8,CASSWDRGRQPQHF,TGTGCCAGCAGCTGGGACAGGGGGCGGCAGCCCCAGCATTTT
NA,11,TRBJ2-1,NA,TRBV9,CASSPNNEQFF,TGTGCCAGCAGCCCCAACAATGAGCAGTTCTTC
NA,13,TRBJ2-3,NA,TRBV11-2,CASSVGRGDTQYF,TGTGCCAGCAGCGTAGGAAGGGGCGATACGCAGTATTTT
NA,13,TRBJ2-1,NA,TRBV29-1,CSVDFGGGNEQFF,TGCAGCGTTGACTTCGGGGGAGGAAATGAGCAGTTCTTC
NA,15,TRBJ1-3,NA,TRBV6-5,CASSRSTRGGNTIYF,TGTGCCAGCAGCCGGTCCACTCGGGGAGGAAACACCATATATTTT
NA,17,TRBJ1-3,NA,TRBV7-6,CASSLGSARGSGNTIYF,TGTGCCAGCAGCTTAGGGTCTGCCCGGGGCTCTGGAAACACCATATATTTT
NA,16,TRBJ2-5,NA,TRBV21-1,CASSYQGTPEEQTQYF,TGTGCCAGCAGCTACCAAGGGACACCTGAAGAACAGACCCAGTACTTC
once,16,TRBJ1-1,TRBD1,TRBV7-3,CASSLGGTGMNTEAFF,TGTGCCAGCAGCTTAGGAGGGACAGGTATGAACACTGAAGCTTTCTTT
NA,15,TRBJ2-1,TRBD2,TRBV19,CASQRLAGWIHEQFF,TGTGCCAGCCAAAGACTAGCGGGATGGATCCATGAGCAGTTCTTC
NA,14,TRBJ1-5,NA,TRBV6-6,CASSPRTANQPQHF,TGTGCCAGCAGTCCCAGGACAGCCAATCAGCCCCAGCATTTT
NA,16,TRBJ1-2,TRBD1,TRBV5-4,CASSLRTGGLSYGYTF,TGTGCCAGCAGCTTGAGGACAGGGGGCCTTTCCTATGGCTACACCTTC
NA,12,TRBJ2-7,NA,TRBV10-2,CASRDTTKEQYF,TGCGCCAGCCGGGACACCACTAAGGAGCAGTACTTC
NA,14,TRBJ1-2,NA,TRBV14,CASSQGARSYGYTF,TGTGCCAGCAGCCAAGGGGCCAGGTCCTATGGCTACACCTTC
NA,17,TRBJ1-5,TRBD1,TRBV7-9,CASSPPPTGDSNQPQHF,TGTGCCAGCAGCCCACCCCCTACAGGGGACAGCAATCAGCCCCAGCATTTT
once,15,TRBJ2-1,TRBD1,TRBV6-5,CASSQKTGAGNEQFF,TGTGCCAGCAGCCAAAAGACAGGGGCTGGCAATGAGCAGTTCTTC
NA,12,TRBJ2-1,TRBD2,TRBV9,CASSVSGNEQFF,TGTGCCAGCAGCGTTAGCGGGAATGAGCAGTTCTTC
NA,14,TRBJ1-2,NA,TRBV27,CASSLRYSNYGYTF,TGTGCCAGCAGCCTCAGGTATTCTAACTATGGCTACACCTTC
NA,15,TRBJ2-1,NA,TRBV6-1,CASSVLGVSYNEQFF,TGTGCCAGCAGTGTTCTAGGGGTCTCCTACAATGAGCAGTTCTTC
NA,12,TRBJ2-7,NA,TRBV5-1,CASSLGGYEQYF,TGCGCCAGCAGCTTGGGCGGCTACGAGCAGTACTTC